Described below is a single T cell receptor (beta chain) sequence and its context. What it recognizes is unknown. V lost 0 bases and J lost 6, with 12 bases in between. Germline V gives CDR1 LNHNV, CDR2 YYDKDF (reference sequence). The CDR3 is 14 residues long. This specimen comes from a study of shared clonotypes between healthy human individuals. General study points: Naive CD4 clonotypes were shared across several donors at roughly 5%. Richness estimates generally favored naive over memory subsets.

The method was immunoSEQ multiplex PCR; TCRdb's version includes in-frame clones alone and lacks a portion of them. The table includes 2 million to 2.5 million clones, about 94% detected once. This TCR came from a man between 18 and 35 years old in good health. V usage is TRBV15 and J usage is TRBJ2-7; possibly TRBD2 for D (6 bases). What was sequenced was naive CD4+ T cells sorted from blood. This sample's subset: CD45RA+ positively selected. CDR3 nucleotide sequence: TGTGCCACCAGCAGAGAGTTACTAGCTGGCGAGCAGTACTTC. It translates to CATSRELLAGEQYF.